Listed here are 7 T cell receptor beta chains from one sample, sequenced in a study of beta chain features in type 1 diabetes. Expressed TCRB transcripts got sequenced, as all isolated RNA was reverse transcribed. Data came from immunoSEQ multiplex PCR; TCRdb stores just in-frame clones and leaves some out. This sample yields around 130,000 clones, of which 16% are seen a single time; 2% to 2.5% belongs to the top ten. Study results and limitations: All four CD4+ subsets from Type 1 diabetes patients carried moderately but significantly shorter TCRB CDR3s.

These receptors' antigens are unknown. Sample: central memory CD4+ T cells from blood. The receptors come from a young man with type 1 diabetes.

This clone was found many times. The chain carries TRBV19 and TRBJ1-3, with 9 bases lining up with TRBD1. The CDR3 is made up of 15 amino acids. Germline trimming cut 6 bases from V and 4 bases from J; bases unmatched to any gene: 7. Germline CDR1 LNHDA, CDR2 SQIVND (reference sequence). The CDR3: CASSRDRGVGNTIYF. The CDR3 coding sequence is TGTGCCAGTAGCCGCGACAGGGGGGTAGGAAACACCATATATTTT.

The rearrangement links TRBV9 to TRBJ1-1; TRBD1 might be the D (6 bases). This CDR3 spans 13 amino acids. Trimming shortened V by 0 bases and J by 11 bases, and 14 bases separated the two germline ends. The V gene's germline CDR1 is SGDLS and CDR2 YYNGEE. Here the CDR3 DNA reads TGTGCCAGCAGCGTAGAAAGCGGACAGAACGCTTTCTTT. Amino acids: CASSVESGQNAFF.

This clone was seen at least ten times. In nucleotides, the CDR3 is TGTGCCAGCAGTGAATGGGAGACAGGGCGCACAGATACGCAGTATTTT. This translates into CASSEWETGRTDTQYF. This chain joins TRBV6-1 and TRBJ2-3, with 7 positions matching TRBD1. Germline trimming cut 2 bases from V and 1 base from J; bases unmatched to any gene: 6. The length of the CDR3 is 16 residues. Germline V gene sequence: CDR1 MNHNS, CDR2 SASEGT.

The chain couples TRBV5-1 to TRBJ1-1; D not resolved. Trimming took off 4 bases at V and 3 bases at J, with 19 bases between the two ends. In germline, CDR1 is SGHRS, CDR2 YFSETQ. This CDR3 has 16 amino acids. Here the CDR3 reads CASSPAGKTRDTEAFF. CDR3 nucleotide sequence: TGCGCCAGCAGCCCCGCGGGGAAGACCCGGGACACTGAAGCTTTCTTT.

The rearrangement links TRBV5-1 to TRBJ2-5; D ambiguous. The V gene's germline CDR1 is SGHRS and CDR2 YFSETQ. The CDR3 length is 15 residues. Trimming removed 0 bases at V and 3 bases at J, with 12 bases between. Here the CDR3 reads CASSLASLPEETQYF. CDR3 nucleotide sequence: TGCGCCAGCAGCTTGGCGTCGCTCCCGGAAGAGACCCAGTACTTC.

This chain links TRBV14 with TRBJ1-1, with a tentative D call TRBD1 (5 bases). Trimming cost V 2 bases and J 4 bases, with 17 bases left between them. Germline CDR1 reads SGHDN; CDR2 reads FVKESK. CDR3 length: 16 amino acids. This CDR3 is CASSQSLGVGGTEAFF. CDR3 sequence (DNA): TGTGCCAGCAGCCAATCCCTGGGGGTAGGAGGCACTGAAGCTTTCTTT. Full variable domain (outside the CDR3, taken from reference TRBV14 and TRBJ1-1): EAGVTQFPSHSVIEKGQTVTLRCDPISGHDNLYWYRRVMGKEIKFLLHFVKESKQDESGMPNNRFLAERTGGTYSTLKVQPAELEDSGVYFCASSQSLGVGGTEAFFGQGTRLTVV.

The V gene is TRBV2, the J gene TRBJ2-7, with a tentative D call TRBD1 (6 bases). The CDR3 extends over 17 amino acids. CDR1 and CDR2 (germline): SNHLY, FYNNEI. Deletions cut 4 bases from V and 3 bases from J, with 22 bases between. The CDR3: CASSAPANRVSFYEQYF. CDR3 DNA: TGTGCCAGCAGTGCCCCAGCAAACAGGGTGAGCTTCTACGAGCAGTACTTC.